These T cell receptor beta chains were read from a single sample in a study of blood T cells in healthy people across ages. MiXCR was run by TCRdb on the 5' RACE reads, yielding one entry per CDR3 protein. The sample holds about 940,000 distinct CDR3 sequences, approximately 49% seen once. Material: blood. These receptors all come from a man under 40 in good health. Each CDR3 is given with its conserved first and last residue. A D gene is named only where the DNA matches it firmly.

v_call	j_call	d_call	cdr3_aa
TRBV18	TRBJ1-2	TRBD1	CASSPGPTGDYGYTF
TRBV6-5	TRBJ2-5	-	CASSYSMNGETQYF
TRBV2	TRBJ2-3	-	CASSEQGQRTDTQYF
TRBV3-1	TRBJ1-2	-	CASSQGKSGGSGYTF
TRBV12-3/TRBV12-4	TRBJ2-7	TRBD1	CASTQERQGKTYEQYF
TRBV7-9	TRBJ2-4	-	CASSPQGKAKNIQYF
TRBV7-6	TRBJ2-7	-	CASNPGRESGIYEQYF
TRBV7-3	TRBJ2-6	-	CASSPLSAGANVLTF
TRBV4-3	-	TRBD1	CASSQARQGWFSTQYF
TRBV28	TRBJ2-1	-	CASSLQPINEQFF
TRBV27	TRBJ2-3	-	CASSHRQGTDTQYF
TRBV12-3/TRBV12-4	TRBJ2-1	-	CASSLPTKHNEQFF
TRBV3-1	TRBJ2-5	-	CASSQGSTIQETQYF
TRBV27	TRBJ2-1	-	CASSFRGYHNEQFF
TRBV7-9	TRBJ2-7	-	CASSGQSAHEQYF
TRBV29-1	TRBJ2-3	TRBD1	CSASTGVGTQYF
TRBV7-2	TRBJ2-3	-	CASSSLGHDTDTQYF
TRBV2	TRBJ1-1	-	CASRPERNTEAFF
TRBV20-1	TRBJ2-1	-	CAMAGFYNEQFF
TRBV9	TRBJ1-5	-	CASSSDGSTNQPQHF
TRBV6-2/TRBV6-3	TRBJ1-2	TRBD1	CASSYSDRNYGYTF
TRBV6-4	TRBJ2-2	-	CASSDSGGTGELFF
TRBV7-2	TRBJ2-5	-	CVSSLVGSRDEQYF
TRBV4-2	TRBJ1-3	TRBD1	CASSQSRDSGGNTIYF
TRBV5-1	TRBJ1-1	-	CATKIRGGTEAFF
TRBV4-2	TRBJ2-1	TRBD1	CASSQEVGGESSYNEQFF
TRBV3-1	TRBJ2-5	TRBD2	CASSQGLAGPPKADTQYF
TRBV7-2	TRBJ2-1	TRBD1	CASSSTGTGGYNEQFF
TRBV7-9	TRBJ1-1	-	CASSFKGPFMNTEAFF
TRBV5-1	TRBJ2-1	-	CASSSSDQTGTRLVEQFF
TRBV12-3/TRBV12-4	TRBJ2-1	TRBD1	CASNYQGQYNEQFF
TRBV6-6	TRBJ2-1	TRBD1	CASTPTGLNTNEQFF
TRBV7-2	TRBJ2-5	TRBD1	CASTPKTGAQETQYF
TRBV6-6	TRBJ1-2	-	CASTQRQPYGYTF
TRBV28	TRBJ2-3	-	CASSLQRNTQYF
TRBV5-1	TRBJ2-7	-	CASTLINGGPYNEQYF
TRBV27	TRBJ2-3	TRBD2	CASSLFPGGDTDTQYF
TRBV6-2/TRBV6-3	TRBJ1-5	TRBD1	CATCWTGDNQPQHF
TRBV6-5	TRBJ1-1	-	CASSGSTATEAFF
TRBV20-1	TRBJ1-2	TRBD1	CSARAGGGGFGYTF
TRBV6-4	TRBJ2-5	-	CASSDSDVGPELGMEQYF
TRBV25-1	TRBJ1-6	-	CASKGPINSPLHF
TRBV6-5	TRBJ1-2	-	CASTDGGGSYGYTF
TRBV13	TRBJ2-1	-	CASSSRLGYNEQFF
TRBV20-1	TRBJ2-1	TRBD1	CSGQGQGVNEQFF
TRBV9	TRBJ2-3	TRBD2	CASSVDPAGGLGDTQYF
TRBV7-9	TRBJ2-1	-	CASSLVLTDAWDEQFF
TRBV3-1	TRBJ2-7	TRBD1	CASSQGQGRAQYF
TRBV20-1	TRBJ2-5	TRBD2	CSASTSGGPETQYF
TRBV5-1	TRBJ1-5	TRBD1	CASSLGQGGTQPQHF
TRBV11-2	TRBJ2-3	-	CASSSRGYTQYF
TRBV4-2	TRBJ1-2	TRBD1	CASSQDRRTGGYGYTF
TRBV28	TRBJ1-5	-	CASSGANNQPQHF
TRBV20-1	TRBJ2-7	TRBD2	CSARDSGGAGSHEQYF
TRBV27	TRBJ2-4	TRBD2	CASSLSGGPKRNIQYF
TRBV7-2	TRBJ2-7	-	CASSPRSTFYEQYF
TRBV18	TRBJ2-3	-	CASAPRADNTQYF